The clone carrying this T cell receptor (beta chain) was seen repeatedly, ten times or more. The antigen remains unidentified. Diagnosis rested on symptoms, serum thyroxine and TRAb, thyroid ultrasound, and orbital computed tomography. Fresh peripheral blood, 10 ml, was the source of the PBMCs. This sample was included in a study of T cells in Graves' hyperthyroidism and ophthalmopathy. Study-level information: Once the initial diagnosis was made, peripheral blood was obtained before any treatment.

It was RNA transcripts that yielded the amplified TCR beta CDR3 regions. An initial round of RT-PCR targeting the TCR CDR3 relied on the HTBI primer set. TCRdb ran MiXCR on the multiplex PCR reads and lists one entry per CDR3 protein. This sample yields approximately 690,000 distinct CDR3 sequences, of which more than 12% are seen a single time; 9.5% to 15% belongs to the top ten. The CDR3 has 16 residues. Between the trimmed V and J ends, which lost 4 bases and 6 bases, there was a span of 21 bases. Points from the study as a whole: Blood also contained most expanded thyroid clonotypes above 0.001.

The sample was blood. The TCR originated in a woman between 45 and 65 years old with Graves' ophthalmopathy. The chain couples TRBV12-3 or TRBV12-4 to TRBJ1-1; the D gene is possibly TRBD1 (6 bases). The CDR3 DNA reads TGTGCCAGCAGTTCAAACCGACAGGCGGGAGGGCCTGAAGCTTTCTTT. Translated: CASSSNRQAGGPEAFF.